This TCR beta chain was observed in a study of blood T cell repertoires in COVID-19 (TCRdb year 2020). For the wider study: The collaborator samples originated in the United States, Italy and Spain and spanned the acute and convalescent phases of COVID-19. The prospective study material was composed of cDNA or gDNA derived from T cells, B-cell-depleted T cells, or PBMCs. Deeply sampled blood TCRbeta repertoires from subjects exposed to, actively infected with, or recovered from COVID-19 were included in the dataset. The repertoires were made available in a free public database intended to serve as a resource for research on the immune response to SARS-CoV-2. Samples were obtained from the ongoing ImmuneRACE study (first 160 participants) and from 950 to 1,500 subjects provided by 6 global collaborators. Nearly every sample came with metadata listing a de-identified subject ID, COVID-19 status, age in years and sex. Where available, HLA class I and class II types were taken from metadata supplied by the sample provider and were not determined by assay-based typing.

TCRbeta CDR3 regions were amplified from genomic DNA by means of the immunoSEQ Assay, a bias-controlled multiplex PCR. Concerning the study's data processing: The number of nucleated cells in each sample was estimated from the amplification of reference gene primers within the assay. To quantify the absolute abundance of each unique TCRbeta CDR3 rearrangement, sequence reads were collapsed and filtered. For each sample, productive Simpson clonality was calculated as the square root of Simpson's diversity index over productive rearrangements. The table was pulled from immuneACCESS by TCRdb, which kept in-frame rearrangements only. Such tables lose some clones; where checked, under half of the loss comes from unresolved V genes, and the rest has no known cause. That table supplies the V and J calls and clone size; D and trimming were determined from the DNA. Here the sample has 190,000 or so clones; approximately 88% occur a single time. Approximately 7.6% of the sample rests with the top ten.

As encoded in the germline V gene, CDR1 is KGHSH while CDR2 is LQKENI. V is reduced by 3 bases and J by 4 bases, leaving a spacing of 15 bases between them. From the cysteine up to the phenylalanine, the CDR3 has a length of 15 residues. The sequence is cut down to CDR3 DNA, 45 bases in frame from base 1. As to this clone: Its target antigen remains unknown. The input lacks base qualities; no much larger clone sits a single base away.

Overall study results and their limits: The amount of clinical and demographic metadata varied by source and participant and was provided uncurated.

Participants in the prospective study were aged roughly 18 to 89 years, lived in more than 20 United States geographic areas, and enrolled through a virtual design. Cohort assignment in the prospective study relied on participant-reported clinical history from a screening survey and a study questionnaire. Recovered participants in ImmuneRACE Cohort 3 were defined as having two consecutive negative NP/OP PCR tests, clearance from a healthcare professional, or resolution of symptoms. In the prospective study, mobile phlebotomists collected whole blood, serum and a nasopharyngeal or oropharyngeal swab from each participant. Additional blood draws and questionnaires over an approximately two-month period could optionally be provided by prospective study participants. Prospective study blood samples were shipped either frozen or at room temperature before DNA extraction.

The sample taken for sequencing was PBMCs or T cells enriched from blood (not recorded which). This receptor was taken from a woman aged 18 to 35 who had recovered from COVID-19. The chain was built from TRBV18 and TRBJ2-5; confidence is insufficient to name the D gene. The nucleotides are TGTGCCAGCTCACCGCCTCCGGGTGGCCGAGAGACCCAGTACTTC. It encodes CASSPPPGGRETQYF.